What follows are 26 T cell receptor beta chains derived from one specimen sequenced in a study of OX40 agonist ivuxolimab in advanced cancers. The assay was immunoSEQ multiplex PCR, and TCRdb's table has in-frame clones only and misses some. The table lists about 100,000 clones, around nine tenths of them singletons. The sample here was CD4+ or CD8+ T cells sorted from blood, taken in a trial of the OX40 agonist ivuxolimab. The origin of the receptors is an adult with an advanced solid tumor such as melanoma, head and neck, liver or kidney cancer.

This chain links TRBV9 with TRBJ2-1; D uncertain. This CDR3 is built from 16 residues. Per germline, CDR1 SGDLS and CDR2 YYNGEE. The V and J ends lost 0 bases and 10 bases respectively, with 20 bases between them. The CDR3 sequence is CASSVGGSPSVEEQFF. The CDR3 nucleotides read TGTGCCAGCAGCGTAGGTGGATCTCCCTCGGTGGAGGAGCAGTTCTTC.

The V call is TRBV6-6, the J call TRBJ2-3, with TRBD2 matching over 7 bases. The CDR3 runs to 16 residues. Germline V gene sequence: CDR1 MNHNY, CDR2 SVGAGI (reference sequence). V was clipped by 2 bases and J by 4 bases; unmatched bases: 9. CDR3 sequence (DNA): TGTGCCAGCAGTTACCCTGTCGGGGGGATCCCAGATACGCAGTATTTT. Its translation: CASSYPVGGIPDTQYF.

This chain connects TRBV7-8 to TRBJ2-7; D may match TRBD1 or TRBD2 (6 bases each). Trimming pared 2 bases from V and 1 base from J, leaving 12 bases between. CDR1 is SGHVS, CDR2 FQNEAQ, per germline. The CDR3 length is 15 residues. The CDR3 DNA reads as TGTGCCAGCAGCTTACCGGGGGCGGGATCCTACGAGCAGTACTTC. This gives the protein CASSLPGAGSYEQYF.

CDR3 region: CASSKTGVQPQHF. For the CDR3, the DNA is TGTGCCAGCAGTAAAACAGGGGTTCAGCCCCAGCATTTT. This chain joins TRBV27 and TRBJ1-5, with 7 bases lining up with TRBD1. There are 13 residues in the CDR3. Germline V CDR1 and CDR2: MNHEY, SMNVEV (reference sequence). The ends lost 5 bases at V and 6 bases at J; junction bases unmatched: 4.

V is TRBV28 and J is TRBJ2-1, with 8 nucleotides matching TRBD2. Trimming removed 5 bases from V and 6 bases from J; junction bases left unmatched: 9. Germline assignment: CDR1 MDHEN and CDR2 SYDVKM. This CDR3 contains 15 residues. The CDR3 DNA reads TGTGCCAGCAGTCGCGCGGGAGGAGCGCGCAATGAGCAGTTCTTC. This codes for CASSRAGGARNEQFF.

The genes are TRBV28 and TRBJ2-3, with 15 bases identical to TRBD2. CDR1 MDHEN and CDR2 SYDVKM come from the germline V gene. The CDR3 totals 18 residues. The J segment lost 0 bases and the V segment lost 4 bases, leaving 5 bases of the junction unmatched. The CDR3 region has the DNA TGTGCCAGCAGTTCCCCCGGGACTAGCGGGAGGAGCACAGATACGCAGTATTTT. This codes for CASSSPGTSGRSTDTQYF.

The chain carries TRBV7-9 and TRBJ2-4; unclear D gene. The V gene lost 3 bases and the J gene lost 5 bases, with 11 bases spanning the gap. CDR1 and CDR2 from the germline V gene are SEHNR and FQNEAQ (reference sequence). The CDR3 is made up of 14 amino acids. The CDR3 protein is CASSLGVVENIQYF. The CDR3, as DNA: TGTGCCAGCAGCTTGGGTGTCGTCGAAAACATTCAGTACTTC.

The rearrangement links TRBV5-4 to TRBJ2-2; tentatively, D is TRBD2 (6 bases). This CDR3 contains 15 residues. Germline assignment: CDR1 SGHNT and CDR2 YYREEE (reference sequence). V was trimmed by 0 bases and J by 6 bases, leaving 12 bases between them. CDR3 region: CASSLVGRDAGELFF. The CDR3 nucleotides read TGTGCCAGCAGCTTGGTAGGGCGGGACGCCGGGGAGCTGTTTTTT.

The chain carries TRBV10-3 and TRBJ1-1; D might be TRBD1 (6 bases). The CDR3 sequence is 15 residues long. Trimming took 2 bases from V and 1 from J, leaving 11 bases between them. Per the germline V gene, CDR1 is ENHRY and CDR2 is SYGVKD. The CDR3 here is CAISETDRRNTEAFF. CDR3 in DNA: TGTGCCATCAGTGAGACGGACAGAAGGAACACTGAAGCTTTCTTT.

The chain has TRBV6-5 and TRBJ1-1, with TRBD1 matching 9 bases. The CDR3 spans 15 residues. Germline CDR1 is MNHEY and CDR2 is SVGAGI. V shed 8 bases, J shed 2 bases, and the junction held 9 bases outside the gene matches. Written as DNA, the CDR3 is TGTGCCAGCGTATGGGGACAGGGAATTAACACTGAAGCTTTCTTT. This sequence encodes CASVWGQGINTEAFF.

The chain couples TRBV19 to TRBJ2-3; no clear D gene. The V and J ends lost 3 bases and 6 bases respectively, with 13 bases between them. The CDR3 totals 14 residues. Germline CDR1 is LNHDA and CDR2 is SQIVND (reference sequence). The CDR3 DNA sequence: TGTGCCAGTAGTATCCCGGCCCGAGTGGATACGCAGTATTTT. Its protein product is CASSIPARVDTQYF.

The V gene is TRBV6-6, the J gene TRBJ2-3; 9 bases match TRBD2. V lost 0 bases to trimming and J lost 12 bases; unmatched junction nucleotides: 10. Germline assignment: CDR1 MNHNY and CDR2 SVGAGI (reference sequence). This CDR3 contains 15 residues. Here the CDR3 reads CASSYSILAGNIQYF. The CDR3 region has the DNA TGTGCCAGCAGTTACTCGATTCTAGCGGGAAATATACAGTATTTT.

The chain employs TRBV6-1 and TRBJ2-7, with D perhaps being TRBD1 or TRBD2 (6 bases each). V lost 6 bases and J lost 4, with 13 bases in between. From germline, CDR1 is MNHNS and CDR2 SASEGT. This CDR3 has 13 residues. Here the CDR3 DNA reads TGTGCCAGCAGCGTGGAGGGGGGATACGAGCAGTACTTC. Translation: CASSVEGGYEQYF.

The chain joins TRBV4-2 to TRBJ2-1, with D possibly matching TRBD1 (9 bases). Between the trimmed V and J ends, which lost 4 bases and 7 bases, there was a span of 26 bases. CDR1 is LGHNA and CDR2 is YNFKEQ in the germline V gene. This CDR3 is 18 amino acids long. The CDR3 sequence is CASSLDRGAGGRKNEQFF. The DNA for the CDR3 is TGTGCCAGCAGCCTGGACAGGGGTGCGGGCGGGAGGAAAAATGAGCAGTTCTTC.

The rearrangement links TRBV6-1 to TRBJ1-1; D not resolved. V gave up 9 bases and J gave up 2 bases, with 13 bases separating them. CDR1 is MNHNS, CDR2 SASEGT, per germline. The CDR3 has 13 amino acids. In DNA form, the CDR3 reads TGTGCCAGTGTGGAACAGCTCAACACTGAAGCTTTCTTT. Translation gives CASVEQLNTEAFF.

The rearrangement uses TRBV7-8 and TRBJ1-5; 12 positions agree with TRBD1. V was clipped by 5 bases and J by 6 bases; unmatched bases: 8. The CDR3 runs to 16 residues. Germline V gene lookup returns CDR1 SGHVS and CDR2 FQNEAQ. CDR3 bases: TGTGCCAGCAGCCCCAGGGACAGGGGGCAGGCTCAGCCCCAGCATTTT. As protein: CASSPRDRGQAQPQHF. The entire variable domain, with the rest obtained from reference TRBV7-8 and TRBJ1-5, is as follows: GAGVSQSPRYKVAKRGQDVALRCDPISGHVSLFWYQQALGQGPEFLTYFQNEAQLDKSGLPSDRFFAERPEGSVSTLKIQRTQQEDSAVYLCASSPRDRGQAQPQHFGDGTRLSIL.

The V and J genes are TRBV9 and TRBJ2-1; 8 nucleotides match TRBD2. The V gene end was trimmed by 0 bases and the J gene end by 3 bases; junction bases not matched to a gene: 8. This CDR3 has 17 residues. Germline V lookup: CDR1 SGDLS, CDR2 YYNGEE. The CDR3: CASSVVSGSSIYNEQFF. The CDR3 coding sequence is TGTGCCAGCAGCGTAGTCAGCGGGAGTTCTATCTACAATGAGCAGTTCTTC.

V is TRBV7-2 and J is TRBJ2-7, with TRBD1 matching over 9 bases. The CDR3 has 15 amino acids. Trimming took 1 base from V and 7 from J; bases not matched to a gene: 8. Germline CDR1 and CDR2: SGHTA and FQGNSA. In DNA form, the CDR3 reads TGTGCCAGCAGCTTAGGAGGGACAGGGAGGGGGGAGCAGTACTTC. Encoded protein: CASSLGGTGRGEQYF. Supplemented by reference TRBV7-2 and TRBJ2-7, the full variable domain reads GAGVSQSPSNKVTEKGKDVELRCDPISGHTALYWYRQSLGQGLEFLIYFQGNSAPDKSGLPSDRFSAERTGGSVSTLTIQRTQQEDSAVYLCASSLGGTGRGEQYFGPGTRLTVT.

The chain recombines TRBV5-6 with TRBJ2-3; D not resolved. Trimming shortened V by 4 bases and J by 1 base, and 4 bases separated the two germline ends. CDR3 size: 12 residues. Looked up from germline, CDR1 is SGHDT and CDR2 is YYEEEE. The CDR3 protein is CASSPGTDTQYF. The CDR3 DNA is TGTGCCAGCAGCCCGGGCACAGATACGCAGTATTTT. The complete variable domain, with remaining parts taken from reference TRBV5-6 and TRBJ2-3, reads DAGVTQSPTHLIKTRGQQVTLRCSPKSGHDTVSWYQQALGQGPQFIFQYYEEEERQRGNFPDRFSGHQFPNYSSELNVNALLLGDSALYLCASSPGTDTQYFGPGTRLTVL.

This clone was seen once. V usage is TRBV6-1 and J usage is TRBJ2-4; a possible D gene is TRBD1 (6 bases). Germline CDR1 and CDR2: MNHNS and SASEGT. CDR3 size: 15 residues. The V end was cut by 5 bases, the J end by 7 bases, with 18 bases between. DNA for the CDR3: TGTGCCAGCAGTCCGAGTCCGGGCAGGGGCAACATTCAGTACTTC. As protein: CASSPSPGRGNIQYF.

This clone has just a few counts. This chain joins TRBV5-6 and TRBJ2-7; TRBD2 is a possible D gene (6 bases). Trimming took 2 bases from V and 3 from J, leaving 15 bases between them. The length of the CDR3 is 15 residues. CDR1 and CDR2 from the germline V gene are SGHDT and YYEEEE. The CDR3 loop is CASSFRGSPLYEQYF. The CDR3 nucleotides read TGTGCCAGCAGCTTTCGGGGGTCCCCCCTCTACGAGCAGTACTTC.

The chain is built from TRBV10-3 and TRBJ2-5; the D gene is possibly TRBD2 (6 bases). The V end lost 8 bases, the J end lost 5 bases, and 15 bases lay between the germline ends. The CDR3 consists of 13 residues. Germline CDR1 reads ENHRY; CDR2 reads SYGVKD. CDR3 residues: CAISLSGAETQYF. CDR3 DNA sequence: TGTGCCATCTCTCTTTCGGGAGCCGAGACCCAGTACTTC.

The chain joins TRBV4-3 to TRBJ2-3; D possibly corresponds to TRBD2 (6 bases). CDR1 is LGHNA, CDR2 YSLEER, per germline. The CDR3 loop spans 17 amino acids. Trimming stripped 1 base from V and 6 bases from J, with 20 bases between. This CDR3 is CASSQVQYGSYGDTQYF. The CDR3 DNA follows: TGCGCCAGCAGCCAAGTTCAATACGGGAGTTACGGGGATACGCAGTATTTT.

The CDR3 region has the DNA TGTGCCAGCAGCACCGGGACAGGGGTTATCCGCGAGCAGTACTTC. This sequence encodes CASSTGTGVIREQYF. This sequence joins TRBV11-2 and TRBJ2-7; 10 positions match TRBD1. The V and J ends lost 5 bases and 6 bases, in that order; junction bases with no gene match: 10. This CDR3 has 15 residues. CDR1 SGHAT and CDR2 FQNNGV come from the germline V gene.

This rearrangement joins TRBV5-5 to TRBJ2-5; no firm D call. Trimming left V 3 bases short and J 5 bases short, with 8 bases between. The V gene's germline CDR1 is SGHKS and CDR2 YYEKEE (reference sequence). This CDR3 region has 12 residues. The CDR3 DNA sequence: TGTGCCAGCAGCTACATACGGGAGACCCAGTACTTC. Translating gives CASSYIRETQYF.

The rearrangement uses TRBV6-5 and TRBJ2-1, with unresolved D. Germline values: CDR1 MNHEY, CDR2 SVGAGI. V lost 2 bases and J 2 bases, leaving 10 bases between the germline ends. There are 15 residues in the CDR3. Written as DNA, the CDR3 is TGTGCCAGCAGTTACAGGCTAGACGCCTACAATGAGCAGTTCTTC. Translation gives CASSYRLDAYNEQFF.